This T cell receptor (beta chain) was captured by sequencing in a study of graft-versus-host responses after intestinal transplantation. Looking at the study overall: Anti-thymocyte globulin induction preceded roughly 3 years of tacrolimus and steroid maintenance in all recipients. Study observations and caveats: Individuals carrying graft-donor T cell macrochimerism showed high graft-versus-host to host-versus-graft clonal ratios in allografts. Levels of circulating GvH clones at their peak were associated with early post-transplant HvG declines. Recipient marrow held GvH clones, some first seen in ileum or blood.

As concerns this clone: The antigen remains unidentified.

Libraries were prepared by immunoSEQ multiplex PCR; TCRdb keeps only in-frame clonotypes and omits some of them. The sample holds some 86,000 clones, around nine tenths seen once. The CDR3 loop spans 14 amino acids. CDR1 is SEHNR, CDR2 FQNEAQ, per germline (reference sequence). V shed 1 base and J shed 2 bases, with 9 bases lying between them. Sequences were derived from unstimulated CD8+ T cells sorted from spleen or lymph node cells, sampled before intestinal transplant. This TCR came from a human donor who received an intestinal transplant. The chain couples TRBV7-9 to TRBJ2-7, with TRBD2 as a possible D gene (6 bases). CDR3 bases: TGTGCCAGCAGCTTAGTAGCGGACCCCTACGAGCAGTACTTC. Translating gives CASSLVADPYEQYF.